Below are 29 T cell receptor beta chains sequenced from a single sample in a study of Ad26.COV2.S vaccination and SARS-CoV-2 variants. Profiling relied on immunoSEQ multiplex PCR, and the TCRdb table lists in-frame clones only, not all of them. This table has hundreds of thousands of clones, around 90% appearing once. As for treatment: around 19 received Ad26.COV2.S at low or high dose, single or two shots; roughly 5 received placebo; per-sample allocation not given. At day 63 after the first vaccine or placebo injection, samples were drawn. The sequencing here drew on peripheral blood, taken in a trial of Ad26.COV2.S vaccine versus placebo. These receptors all stem from a person aged 18-60 years who received the Ad26.COV2.S COVID-19 vaccine or a placebo.

This clone was detected once. The chain links TRBV7-3 to TRBJ2-3; the match to TRBD2 covers 11 bases. CDR3 length: 15 residues. V lost 3 bases and J lost 3; bases outside the gene matches: 2. CDR1 and CDR2 (germline): SGHTA, FQGTGA. The DNA for the CDR3 is TGTGCCAGCAGCTTTAGCGGGGGGGAGACAGATACGCAGTATTTT. Translated: CASSFSGGETDTQYF. The full variable domain, completed using reference TRBV7-3 and TRBJ2-3, is GAGVSQTPSNKVTEKGKYVELRCDPISGHTALYWYRQSLGQGPEFLIYFQGTGAADDSGLPNDRFFAVRPEGSVSTLKIQRTERGDSAVYLCASSFSGGETDTQYFGPGTRLTVL.

V is TRBV6-5 and J is TRBJ1-2, with D perhaps matching TRBD1 (5 bases). Germline lookup yields CDR1 MNHEY and CDR2 SVGAGI. This CDR3 region has 13 residues. The ends were cut back, 0 bases at V and 5 bases at J, with 7 bases in the middle. The CDR3 is CASSYSGPYGYTF. The CDR3 DNA is TGTGCCAGCAGTTACTCGGGACCGTATGGCTACACCTTC.

CDR3 sequence: CASYPFGGMDYGYTF. In nucleotides, the CDR3 is TGTGCCAGCTACCCCTTTGGAGGGATGGACTATGGCTACACCTTC. V usage is TRBV2 and J usage is TRBJ1-2; D not certain. Germline-derived CDR1 and CDR2 are SNHLY and FYNNEI. CDR3 length: 15 residues. Trimming took off 8 bases at V and 3 bases at J, with 19 bases between the two ends.

This sequence joins TRBV4-1 and TRBJ2-1, with 8 bases fitting TRBD2. After removal of 3 bases from V and 8 bases from J, the junction contained 12 bases not matched to a gene. Germline V gives CDR1 MGHRA, CDR2 YSYEKL. The CDR3 loop spans 16 amino acids. Written as DNA, the CDR3 is TGCGCCAGCAGCCAGGCGACCGGGGGGGCTGGAGATGAGCAGTTCTTC. This codes for CASSQATGGAGDEQFF.

The chain uses TRBV7-6 and TRBJ2-7; tentative D call: TRBD2 (6 bases). The length of the CDR3 is 16 residues. CDR1 is SGHVS and CDR2 is FNYEAQ in the germline V gene. Trimming removed 2 bases from V and 1 base from J, with 15 bases in between. For the CDR3, the DNA is TGTGCCAGCAGCTTAATGGCGGGAACGAGTTCCTACGAGCAGTACTTC. Translated, it gives CASSLMAGTSSYEQYF. Variable domain in full (rest from reference TRBV7-6 and TRBJ2-7): GAGVSQSPRYKVTKRGQDVALRCDPISGHVSLYWYRQALGQGPEFLTYFNYEAQQDKSGLPNDRFSAERPEGSISTLTIQRTEQRDSAMYRCASSLMAGTSSYEQYFGPGTRLTVT.

The chain uses TRBV11-1 and TRBJ1-5, with D tentatively TRBD1 (5 bases). V gave up 3 bases and J gave up 2 bases, with 11 bases separating them. Germline V gene lookup returns CDR1 SGHAT and CDR2 FQDESV (reference sequence). The CDR3 extends over 15 amino acids. CDR3 nucleotide sequence: TGTGCCAGCAGCTTGGCCGGGACCGGCAATCAGCCCCAGCATTTT. Translated: CASSLAGTGNQPQHF.

The rearrangement joins TRBV2 to TRBJ2-5, with D possibly matching TRBD2 (6 bases). Germline V lookup: CDR1 SNHLY, CDR2 FYNNEI. V dropped 7 bases and J dropped 2 bases, with 8 bases sitting between them. The CDR3 length is 12 residues. The CDR3 region has the DNA TGTGCCAGCATCGGGACTCAAGAGACCCAGTACTTC. It yields the protein CASIGTQETQYF.

V usage is TRBV5-1 and J usage is TRBJ1-6; no clear D gene. This CDR3 region has 15 residues. V was pared by 1 base and J by 7 bases, with 12 bases between. Germline V gene lookup returns CDR1 SGHRS and CDR2 YFSETQ. CDR3 bases: TGCGCCAGCAGCTTGTTGGGCGGCTACAATTCACCCCTCCACTTT. This encodes CASSLLGGYNSPLHF.

The V gene is TRBV2, the J gene TRBJ2-1; D is possibly TRBD2 (6 bases). With 7 bases removed from V and 0 bases from J, the gap between germline ends came to 16 bases. This CDR3 is 16 amino acids long. Looked up from germline, CDR1 is SNHLY and CDR2 is FYNNEI. CDR3: CASKGTLGNSYNEQFF. The CDR3 nucleotides read TGTGCCAGCAAAGGGACTTTAGGAAACTCCTACAATGAGCAGTTCTTC.

This clone has only one observation. The chain is built from TRBV10-2 and TRBJ2-7, with 10 bases matching TRBD1. The V and J ends lost 5 bases and 1 base, in that order; junction bases with no gene match: 2. The germline V gene encodes CDR1 WSHSY and CDR2 SAAADI. The CDR3 extends over 14 amino acids. Written as DNA, the CDR3 is TGCGCCAGCAGTAGGGACAGGGGATCCTACGAGCAGTACTTC. Protein product: CASSRDRGSYEQYF.

The chain employs TRBV2 and TRBJ1-1; D uncertain. Germline CDR1 SNHLY, CDR2 FYNNEI. V was shortened by 9 bases and J by 2 bases, with 10 bases between the two germline ends. The CDR3 length is 12 residues. The CDR3 protein is CARVPLNTEAFF. As DNA, the CDR3 is TGTGCCAGAGTCCCCCTCAACACTGAAGCTTTCTTT.

This rearrangement joins TRBV6-5 to TRBJ1-1; maybe TRBD1 (5 bases). This CDR3 is 12 amino acids long. Trimming stripped 5 bases from V and 8 bases from J, with 12 bases between. CDR1 is MNHEY, CDR2 SVGAGI, per germline. CDR3: CASSTGAAEAFF. The CDR3 coding sequence is TGTGCCAGCAGTACAGGAGCGGCCGAAGCTTTCTTT.

This clone was seen only once. V usage is TRBV4-1 and J usage is TRBJ2-4; a possible D gene is TRBD1 (6 bases). Trimming took 3 bases from V and 5 from J, leaving 17 bases between them. The CDR3 contains 16 residues. Germline loops: CDR1 MGHRA, CDR2 YSYEKL. This CDR3 reads CASSHLEGDIQNIQYF. The CDR3 coding sequence is TGCGCCAGCAGCCACCTTGAGGGGGACATCCAAAACATTCAGTACTTC.

The genes are TRBV5-6 and TRBJ2-3; D remains unclear. With 2 bases removed from V and 0 bases from J, the gap between germline ends came to 7 bases. The germline V gene has CDR1 SGHDT and CDR2 YYEEEE. The CDR3 covers 14 residues. In nucleotides, the CDR3 is TGTGCCAGCAGCTTTGGAGTTAGCACAGATACGCAGTATTTT. Amino acids: CASSFGVSTDTQYF.

The rearrangement links TRBV10-3 to TRBJ2-2; 7 bases line up with TRBD2. Unmatched junction bases numbered 1, after V lost 6 bases and J lost 0 bases. CDR1 ENHRY and CDR2 SYGVKD come from the germline V gene. The CDR3 is 14 residues long. The CDR3 nucleotides are TGTGCCATCAGGCTAGCGGCGAACACCGGGGAGCTGTTTTTT. Amino acid sequence: CAIRLAANTGELFF.

This rearrangement joins TRBV7-2 to TRBJ1-6; D is unresolved. From germline, CDR1 is SGHTA and CDR2 FQGNSA. This CDR3 spans 15 amino acids. Trimming pared 0 bases from V and 4 bases from J, leaving 7 bases between. In DNA form, the CDR3 reads TGTGCCAGCAGCTTAGCAAGGCAGTATAATTCACCCCTCCACTTT. Translating gives CASSLARQYNSPLHF.

This clone showed up just a few times. The sample holds other DNA sequences that translate to the same CDR3. This chain links TRBV3-1 (or the pseudogene TRBV3-2) with TRBJ1-1; the D gene is possibly TRBD1 (5 bases). V lost 4 bases and J lost 0, with 9 bases in between. The CDR3 loop spans 14 amino acids. Germline V gives CDR1 LGHDT, CDR2 YNNKEL (reference sequence). Written as DNA, the CDR3 is TGTGCCAGCAGCCCACGGGGGTTGAACACTGAAGCTTTCTTT. Translated: CASSPRGLNTEAFF.

As to this clone: In the same sample, other DNA sequences code for this CDR3. The V and J genes are TRBV18 and TRBJ2-5; D not resolved. The germline CDR1 and CDR2 sequences are KGHSH and LQKENI. CDR3 length equals 13 residues. The V and J ends lost 5 bases and 2 bases respectively, with 9 bases between them. CDR3 sequence (DNA): TGTGCCAGCTCAGACGGGCAGCAAGAGACCCAGTACTTC. This codes for CASSDGQQETQYF.

The rearrangement uses TRBV7-2 and TRBJ2-5; TRBD2 aligns across 7 bases. J lost 2 bases, V lost 3 bases, and 3 bases had no gene match. The CDR3 extends over 14 amino acids. Germline CDR1 and CDR2: SGHTA and FQGNSA. CDR3 loop: CASSFGGLQETQYF. Here the CDR3 DNA reads TGTGCCAGCAGCTTCGGGGGACTACAAGAGACCCAGTACTTC.

CDR3 protein: CASSWDRDSRGAQYF. The CDR3 DNA reads TGTGCCAGCAGTTGGGACAGGGACTCTCGGGGGGCGCAGTATTTT. The chain couples TRBV27 to TRBJ2-3; TRBD1 aligns across 9 bases. Germline V gene lookup returns CDR1 MNHEY and CDR2 SMNVEV (reference sequence). There are 15 residues in the CDR3. J gave up 10 bases and V 4 bases, and 12 bases lay outside the gene matches.

V usage is TRBV5-6 and J usage is TRBJ2-7; TRBD1 matches at 9 bases. Germline V gives CDR1 SGHDT, CDR2 YYEEEE. The CDR3 runs to 18 residues. J gave up 3 bases and V 4 bases, and 17 bases lay outside the gene matches. Here the CDR3 reads CASSARGQGFPSGYEQYF. CDR3 in DNA: TGTGCCAGCAGCGCGCGGGGACAGGGATTCCCGAGTGGCTACGAGCAGTACTTC.

The genes are TRBV10-1 and TRBJ1-5; 8 bases agree with TRBD1. Trimming removed 7 bases from V and 4 bases from J; junction bases left unmatched: 6. The germline CDR1 and CDR2 sequences are WNHNN and SYGVQD (reference sequence). The CDR3 is 14 residues long. The CDR3 sequence is CASIGQGENQPQHF. For the CDR3, the DNA is TGCGCCAGCATCGGACAGGGCGAGAATCAGCCCCAGCATTTT.

The chain combines TRBV18 with TRBJ1-1; no firm D call. Trimming removed 2 bases at V and 7 bases at J, with 8 bases between. CDR3 length equals 12 residues. Germline V gives CDR1 KGHSH, CDR2 LQKENI. The CDR3 bases are TGTGCCAGCTCACCAGGGGAAGGTGAAGCTTTCTTT. Translating gives CASSPGEGEAFF. The full variable domain, in which reference TRBV18 and TRBJ1-1 provide the parts outside the CDR3, is NAGVMQNPRHLVRRRGQEARLRCSPMKGHSHVYWYRQLPEEGLKFMVYLQKENIIDESGMPKERFSAEFPKEGPSILRIQQVVRGDSAAYFCASSPGEGEAFFGQGTRLTVV.

In nucleotides, the CDR3 is TGTGCCAGCAGCTTTATATTCCCTGAAGCTTTCTTT. It translates to CASSFIFPEAFF. V usage is TRBV7-9 and J usage is TRBJ1-1; no reliable D call. The germline V gene encodes CDR1 SEHNR and CDR2 FQNEAQ (reference sequence). This CDR3 comprises 12 residues. V lost 3 bases and J 6 bases, leaving 8 bases between the germline ends. Looking up the rest from reference TRBV7-9 and TRBJ1-1 gives the full variable domain: DTGVSQNPRHKITKRGQNVTFRCDPISEHNRLYWYRQTLGQGPEFLTYFQNEAQLEKSRLLSDRFSAERPKGSFSTLEIQRTEQGDSAMYLCASSFIFPEAFFGQGTRLTVV.

As DNA, the CDR3 is TGTGCCAGCAGCCAAGATTCCCGGCACGAGCAGTACTTC. Translation: CASSQDSRHEQYF. The J gene is TRBJ2-7, the V gene TRBV3-1 (or the pseudogene TRBV3-2); no clear D gene. Trimming cost V 0 bases and J 5 bases, with 8 bases left between them. The CDR3 has 13 residues. CDR1 is LGHDT and CDR2 is YNNKEL in the germline V gene (reference sequence).

The chain has TRBV11-3 and TRBJ2-6; D assignment may be TRBD1 or TRBD2 (5 bases each). Germline V gene lookup returns CDR1 SGHNT and CDR2 YENEEA. Trimming shortened V by 5 bases and J by 10 bases, and 15 bases separated the two germline ends. The CDR3 has 14 residues. The CDR3 reads CASSPGTYPNVLTF. CDR3 sequence (DNA): TGTGCCAGCAGCCCGGGGACCTACCCTAACGTCCTGACTTTC.

The chain combines TRBV5-5 with TRBJ1-2; 8 bases are a match to TRBD1. V dropped 4 bases and J dropped 4; count of bases not matched to a gene: 6. In germline, CDR1 is SGHKS, CDR2 YYEKEE (reference sequence). This CDR3 has 14 amino acids. CDR3 bases: TGTGCCAGCAGCGAGGCGGGACAGGTCTATGGCTACACCTTC. Its protein product is CASSEAGQVYGYTF.

The rearrangement joins TRBV6-6 to TRBJ1-1, with D possibly being TRBD1 (5 bases). Germline lookup yields CDR1 MNHNY and CDR2 SVGAGI (reference sequence). This CDR3 region has 14 residues. V was trimmed by 7 bases and J by 0 bases, leaving 12 bases between them. The CDR3 spells CASNLDSLNTEAFF. The CDR3 bases are TGTGCCAGCAATCTAGACAGTCTGAACACTGAAGCTTTCTTT.

The chain carries TRBV19 and TRBJ1-1, with D possibly matching TRBD1 (5 bases). V shed 8 bases and J shed 1 base, with 11 bases lying between them. The CDR3 totals 13 residues. CDR1 is LNHDA, CDR2 SQIVND, per germline (reference sequence). The chain's CDR3 is CASGWGPNTEAFF. In DNA, the CDR3 is TGTGCCAGTGGGTGGGGACCGAACACTGAAGCTTTCTTT.